Shown below are 30 T cell receptor beta chains from a single sample sequenced in a study of HIV-infected patients and healthy controls. Alpha and beta constant-region primers primed reverse transcription of around 500 ng RNA. Separate chain-specific third strand synthesis with multiplexing indices produced the alpha and beta libraries. TCRdb re-called the 5' RACE reads through MiXCR, storing one row per CDR3 protein. This table has 15,000 to 17,000 distinct CDR3 sequences, approximately 7% appearing once. All unsorted peripheral T cells were captured because whole blood was used without fractionation. Sequences were obtained from blood. These receptors were obtained from an adult in good health.

This clonotype was counted ten times or more. The CDR3 sequence: CAWSVQGNSPLHF. DNA for the CDR3: TGTGCCTGGAGTGTACAGGGAAATTCACCCCTCCACTTT. The rearrangement joins TRBV30 to TRBJ1-6; tentatively, D is TRBD1 (6 bases). Trimming took off 0 bases at V and 7 bases at J, with 7 bases between the two ends. Germline V CDR1 and CDR2: GTSNPN, SVGIG (reference sequence). The CDR3 covers 13 residues.

Ten or more counts support this clonotype. The gene calls are TRBV29-1 and TRBJ2-1; D assignment may be TRBD1 or TRBD2 (6 bases each). Germline V gene sequence: CDR1 SQVTM, CDR2 ANQGSEA. V was trimmed by 6 bases and J by 9 bases, leaving 21 bases between them. CDR3 size: 14 residues. The CDR3 sequence is CSVEGWQGFVEQFF. The CDR3 coding sequence is TGCAGCGTGGAGGGGTGGCAGGGGTTTGTTGAGCAGTTCTTC.

The chain combines TRBV7-6 with TRBJ2-3; no clear D. The CDR3 has 14 residues. Germline CDR1 and CDR2: SGHVS and FNYEAQ. The ends were cut back, 5 bases at V and 3 bases at J, with 12 bases in the middle. In DNA form, the CDR3 reads TGTGCCAGCAGCAGCGCGCCAATAACAGATACGCAGTATTTT. The encoded protein is CASSSAPITDTQYF.

CDR3 coding DNA: TGTGCCAGCAGCTTGCCCCGGGGGGTTGGCACCGGGGAGCTGTTTTTT. Its translation is CASSLPRGVGTGELFF. The chain joins TRBV7-2 to TRBJ2-2; TRBD2 matches at 7 bases. Germline V lookup: CDR1 SGHTA, CDR2 FQGNSA. The CDR3 has 16 residues. The ends lost 3 bases at V and 4 bases at J; junction bases unmatched: 8.

The DNA of the CDR3 is TGCGCCAGCAGCTTGGCCCGGGGATCAGAGACCCAGTACTTC. Amino acids: CASSLARGSETQYF. V gene TRBV5-1 combines with J gene TRBJ2-5; tentative D call: TRBD2 (5 bases). This CDR3 has 14 residues. The germline CDR1 and CDR2 sequences are SGHRS and YFSETQ. Trimming stripped 0 bases from V and 4 bases from J, with 10 bases between.

This clonotype was counted ten times or more. The rearrangement uses TRBV13 and TRBJ2-4, with 11 bases lining up with TRBD2. This CDR3 region has 20 residues. Germline V gives CDR1 PRHDT, CDR2 FYEKMQ (reference sequence). V was clipped by 8 bases and J by 0 bases; unmatched bases: 18. This chain's CDR3 is CASSWTASGGRPLAKNIQYF. The CDR3 region has the DNA TGTGCCAGCTCCTGGACGGCTAGCGGGGGGCGACCCTTAGCCAAAAACATTCAGTACTTC.

This clonotype was detected many times. The J gene is TRBJ2-6, the V gene TRBV19; D is possibly TRBD1 (5 bases). The CDR3 has 17 residues. The V end lost 0 bases, the J end lost 2 bases, and 11 bases lay between the germline ends. Germline V lookup: CDR1 LNHDA, CDR2 SQIVND (reference sequence). CDR3: CASSIDGLGAGANVLTF. The CDR3 bases are TGTGCCAGTAGTATAGACGGGCTAGGGGCTGGGGCCAACGTCCTGACTTTC.

This clonotype was observed at least ten times. V gene TRBV6-6 combines with J gene TRBJ1-1; 10 nucleotides line up with TRBD1. CDR3 length equals 15 residues. The germline V gene has CDR1 MNHNY and CDR2 SVGAGI (reference sequence). Losses at the gene ends were 5 bases for V and 4 bases for J; bases not matched to a gene: 7. This CDR3 reads CASSARTGGFTEAFF. For the CDR3, the DNA is TGTGCCAGCAGTGCACGGACAGGGGGTTTCACTGAAGCTTTCTTT.

The chain has TRBV7-2 and TRBJ2-1; TRBD2 matches at 9 bases. CDR3 size: 20 residues. V lost 8 bases, J lost 9 bases, and 29 bases stayed unmatched. Per the germline V gene, CDR1 is SGHTA and CDR2 is FQGNSA. CDR3 loop: CASAPGPPITSSGIRGEQFF. DNA of the CDR3: TGTGCCAGCGCCCCTGGGCCTCCGATTACTTCTAGCGGGATTCGGGGTGAGCAGTTCTTC. Complete variable domain (other parts from reference TRBV7-2 and TRBJ2-1): GAGVSQSPSNKVTEKGKDVELRCDPISGHTALYWYRQSLGQGLEFLIYFQGNSAPDKSGLPSDRFSAERTGGSVSTLTIQRTQQEDSAVYLCASAPGPPITSSGIRGEQFFGPGTRLTVL.

In its sample, this clonotype was seen many times. This chain uses TRBV10-3 with TRBJ1-3; no clear D. The CDR3 extends over 17 amino acids. Trimming stripped 2 bases from V and 4 bases from J, with 18 bases between. Per the germline V gene, CDR1 is ENHRY and CDR2 is SYGVKD. The CDR3 DNA reads TGTGCCATCAGTGAGCCCCGTAAGCGGGCGCAAGGAAACACCATATATTTT. Protein: CAISEPRKRAQGNTIYF.

V usage is TRBV7-8 and J usage is TRBJ2-4; D is perhaps TRBD1 (6 bases). Trimming cost V 1 base and J 14 bases, with 12 bases left between them. The CDR3 contains 12 residues. Per germline, CDR1 SGHVS and CDR2 FQNEAQ. In nucleotides, the CDR3 is TGTGCCAGCAGCTTAGGTACAGGGTTGGAGTACTTC. This codes for CASSLGTGLEYF.

The table lists this clonotype with a few counts. The J gene is TRBJ2-7, the V gene TRBV6-2 or TRBV6-3; maybe TRBD1 (6 bases). Looked up from germline, CDR1 is MNHEY and CDR2 is SVGEGT. Trimming stripped 5 bases from V and 5 bases from J, with 13 bases between. The CDR3 has 13 residues. The CDR3 bases are TGTGCCAGCAGTAACAGGGCTACGGACGAGCAGTACTTC. Its protein is CASSNRATDEQYF.

In this sample, this clonotype turned up many times. This chain connects TRBV27 to TRBJ2-2; perhaps TRBD1 as D (6 bases). V lost 2 bases and J 4 bases, leaving 11 bases between the germline ends. Per germline, CDR1 MNHEY and CDR2 SMNVEV (reference sequence). The CDR3 runs to 15 residues. CDR3 nucleotides: TGTGCCAGCAGTTTAGTGGGGGCCTCCACCGGGGAGCTGTTTTTT. It translates to CASSLVGASTGELFF.

At least ten counts were recorded for this clonotype. The V and J genes are TRBV7-2 and TRBJ2-7; maybe TRBD1 (5 bases). CDR1 and CDR2 from the germline V gene are SGHTA and FQGNSA. The CDR3 contains 14 residues. Trimming pared 5 bases from V and 6 bases from J, leaving 17 bases between. CDR3 sequence reads: CASSQGRTHGEQYF. CDR3 coding DNA: TGTGCCAGCAGCCAGGGTAGGACGCACGGCGAGCAGTACTTC. The variable domain in full, completed from reference TRBV7-2 and TRBJ2-7, reads GAGVSQSPSNKVTEKGKDVELRCDPISGHTALYWYRQSLGQGLEFLIYFQGNSAPDKSGLPSDRFSAERTGGSVSTLTIQRTQQEDSAVYLCASSQGRTHGEQYFGPGTRLTVT.

The rearrangement links TRBV12-3 or TRBV12-4 to TRBJ1-2; D gene ambiguous. CDR3 length: 13 amino acids. V was shortened by 6 bases and J by 2 bases, with 10 bases between the two germline ends. CDR3 nucleotides: TGTGCCAGCAGCCCACAAAGAAACTATGGCTACACCTTC. Translating gives CASSPQRNYGYTF.

The sample holds many counts of this clonotype. The chain employs TRBV5-4 and TRBJ1-1; 8 bases are a match to TRBD1. Germline loops: CDR1 SGHNT, CDR2 YYREEE (reference sequence). Losses at the gene ends were 4 bases for V and 3 bases for J; bases not matched to a gene: 11. The length of the CDR3 is 16 residues. CDR3 sequence reads: CASSLTMTGVHTEAFF. CDR3 sequence (DNA): TGTGCCAGCAGCCTTACTATGACAGGGGTGCACACTGAAGCTTTCTTT.

This clonotype was seen a handful of times. The chain links TRBV4-1 to TRBJ2-3; D not certain. The germline CDR1 and CDR2 sequences are MGHRA and YSYEKL. V gave up 1 base and J gave up 2 bases, with 13 bases separating them. The length of the CDR3 is 16 residues. CDR3 sequence (DNA): TGCGCCAGCAGCCAAGTAAATCTCGTGGCCACAGATACGCAGTATTTT. This translates into CASSQVNLVATDTQYF.

Relative to its sample, this clonotype is medium-sized (0.01 to 0.1%). The CDR3 DNA sequence: TGTGCCAGCAGTCCAGGGCTCCCTGGGGCCAACGTCCTGACTTTC. Amino acids: CASSPGLPGANVLTF. The V and J genes are TRBV6-2 or TRBV6-3 and TRBJ2-6; TRBD1 might be the D (5 bases). Trimming took 5 bases from V and 2 from J, leaving 10 bases between them. The CDR3 totals 15 residues. Germline V CDR1 and CDR2: MNHEY, SVGEGT.

The table lists this clonotype with many counts. The chain couples TRBV7-2 to TRBJ2-7; 8 nucleotides align to TRBD1. The junction had 6 bases not matched to a gene; V was cut back by 1 base and J by 1 base. The CDR3 has 16 residues. Germline CDR1 and CDR2: SGHTA and FQGNSA. This CDR3 reads CASSLGFGTGSYEQYF. In DNA form, the CDR3 reads TGTGCCAGCAGCTTAGGGTTTGGGACAGGATCCTACGAGCAGTACTTC.

With respect to this clonotype: A much bigger clone sits one base away, suggesting this may be a read error. The chain carries TRBV19 and TRBJ2-1, with 9 positions matching TRBD1. This CDR3 region has 15 residues. CDR1 is LNHDA and CDR2 is SQIVND in the germline V gene (reference sequence). The CDR3 DNA reads as TGTGCCGGTAGCCCCCTCGGGACAGGGAACAATGAGCAGTTCTTC. Its translation: CAGSPLGTGNNEQFF.

In its sample, this clonotype is medium-sized. V and J are TRBV18 and TRBJ2-2; tentatively, D is TRBD1 (5 bases). CDR1 and CDR2 (germline): KGHSH, LQKENI. Trimming cost V 6 bases and J 3 bases, with 14 bases left between them. This CDR3 contains 15 residues. CDR3 sequence reads: CASSSGQSHTGELFF. The CDR3 DNA is TGTGCCAGCTCTTCAGGGCAGTCTCACACCGGGGAGCTGTTTTTT.

This clonotype was counted at least ten times. This chain joins TRBV11-1 and TRBJ1-6; D is ambiguous. This CDR3 contains 13 residues. The germline gives CDR1 SGHAT, CDR2 FQDESV (reference sequence). V was shortened by 5 bases and J by 6 bases, with 8 bases between the two germline ends. The CDR3 region is CASSPQINSPLHF. In DNA, the CDR3 is TGTGCCAGCAGCCCCCAGATTAATTCACCCCTCCACTTT.

As regards this clonotype: This could be a read error, since a much larger clone is one nucleotide away. This chain joins TRBV7-2 and TRBJ1-5; D remains unclear. V was pared by 5 bases and J by 6 bases, with 14 bases between. This CDR3 is built from 14 residues. The germline CDR1 and CDR2 sequences are SGHTA and FQGNSA. The CDR3 is CASSLKGGPQPQHF. The CDR3 DNA reads TGTGCCAGCAGCCTAAAAGGCGGCCCTCAGCCCCAGCATTTT.

This clonotype was recorded many times. The chain employs TRBV6-1 and TRBJ2-7, with D possibly TRBD1 on 6 matching bases. Trimming took off 3 bases at V and 4 bases at J, with 10 bases between the two ends. Germline loops: CDR1 MNHNS, CDR2 SASEGT. This CDR3 has 13 amino acids. CDR3 in amino acids: CASSDGRGYEQYF. Written as DNA, the CDR3 is TGTGCCAGCAGTGATGGCAGGGGTTACGAGCAGTACTTC.

For this clonotype: Being one base from a much bigger clone, this may be a read error. V is TRBV4-3 and J is TRBJ2-5; 8 bases line up with TRBD2. The CDR3 spans 15 residues. The trim removed 4 bases at V and 4 bases at J, leaving 8 bases unmatched. CDR1 is LGHNA, CDR2 YSLEER, per germline. The CDR3 nucleotides read TGCGCCAGCAGCCTCTGGGGCGGGGGGCCAGAGACCCAGTACTTC. It encodes CASSLWGGGPETQYF.

This clonotype was seen more than once but under ten times. The V and J genes are TRBV11-1 and TRBJ1-1; D gene unclear. From germline, CDR1 is SGHAT and CDR2 FQDESV (reference sequence). Trimming removed 3 bases from V and 5 bases from J, with 10 bases in between. CDR3 length: 13 amino acids. CDR3 nucleotides: TGTGCCAGCAGCTTCGGTACGGGTACTGAAGCTTTCTTT. Its protein is CASSFGTGTEAFF.

This clonotype was seen ten or more times. The rearrangement uses TRBV6-1 and TRBJ2-3, with 7 bases fitting TRBD1. The CDR3 length is 16 residues. Germline trimming cut 2 bases from V and 3 bases from J; bases unmatched to any gene: 8. CDR1 and CDR2 from the germline V gene are MNHNS and SASEGT. CDR3 sequence: CASSERAGGRTDTQYF. The DNA of the CDR3 is TGTGCCAGCAGTGAAAGAGCAGGGGGAAGAACAGATACGCAGTATTTT.

The sample holds many counts of this clonotype. The V call is TRBV12-3 or TRBV12-4, the J call TRBJ2-1; 7 positions agree with TRBD2. The CDR3 is 15 amino acids. V gave up 1 base and J gave up 2 bases; unmatched junction bases: 2. In nucleotides, the CDR3 is TGTGCCAGCAGTTTAGGGCTAGCGGCCTACAATGAGCAGTTCTTC. It yields the protein CASSLGLAAYNEQFF.

V usage is TRBV30 and J usage is TRBJ2-3; a weak D match, TRBD1 (7 bases). This CDR3 spans 15 amino acids. The V gene lost 4 bases and the J gene lost 4 bases, with 18 bases spanning the gap. CDR1 and CDR2 (germline): GTSNPN, SVGIG (reference sequence). The CDR3 DNA reads as TGTGCCTGGACGCTTGGAGGGGGCTGGGCAGATACGCAGTATTTT. It translates to CAWTLGGGWADTQYF.

This clonotype occurred many times. The rearrangement uses TRBV6-1 and TRBJ2-7; maybe TRBD1 (6 bases). This CDR3 spans 15 amino acids. Germline CDR1 reads MNHNS; CDR2 reads SASEGT. Trimming cost V 6 bases and J 9 bases, with 24 bases left between them. In DNA, the CDR3 is TGTGCCAGCAGGCTTCCAATGGGGACACAGGGAGCGCAGTACTTC. Protein: CASRLPMGTQGAQYF.